These 5 T cell receptor beta chains originate from one sample sequenced in a study of blood T cells in healthy people across ages. Together with a sample-barcoded 5' primer, a J-beta primer mix was included in a second PCR lasting about 6 to 11 cycles. TCRdb re-called the 5' RACE reads through MiXCR, storing one row per CDR3 protein. The sample shows about 290,000 distinct CDR3 sequences, 27% of them seen only once. The sample was blood. The source of these receptors is a woman in her seventies in good health.

This chain links TRBV27 with TRBJ1-1; a weak D match, TRBD1 (6 bases). This CDR3 is 15 amino acids long. The V end lost 5 bases, the J end lost 4 bases, and 17 bases lay between the germline ends. The germline CDR1 and CDR2 sequences are MNHEY and SMNVEV (reference sequence). CDR3: CASSPTQGRVTEAFF. The CDR3 DNA follows: TGTGCCAGCAGTCCGACCCAGGGGAGGGTCACTGAAGCTTTCTTT.

This clonotype was seen a few times. The chain is built from TRBV20-1 and TRBJ2-5; D remains ambiguous. The J call may be mistaken, given a closer DNA end match to TRBJ2-1. The CDR3 runs 16 residues. Per the germline V gene, CDR1 is DFQATT and CDR2 is SNEGSKA (reference sequence). CDR3 coding DNA: TGCAGTGCTAGACAGATCGGGCCCGACGAGGCGAATGAGCAGTTCTTC. Its protein is CSARQIGPDEANEQFF.

This clonotype occurred a few times. The chain carries TRBV24-1 and TRBJ2-1, with 11 bases identical to TRBD2. CDR1 KGHDR and CDR2 SFDVKD come from the germline V gene. J lost 0 bases, V lost 4 bases, and 7 bases had no gene match. There are 18 residues in the CDR3. The CDR3 reads CATSETSGGLSSYNEQFF. The CDR3 DNA is TGTGCCACCAGTGAAACTAGCGGGGGTCTAAGCTCCTACAATGAGCAGTTCTTC.

This clonotype was counted a few times. The V call is TRBV14, the J call TRBJ1-1; D is possibly TRBD1 (5 bases). In germline, CDR1 is SGHDN, CDR2 FVKESK. CDR3 length equals 14 residues. The V end lost 0 bases, the J end lost 6 bases, and 11 bases lay between the germline ends. The CDR3 reads CASSQEFGGAEAFF. The CDR3 nucleotides read TGTGCCAGCAGCCAAGAGTTTGGGGGAGCTGAAGCTTTCTTT.

This clonotype was counted between two and nine times. CDR3 loop: CSAKKEAGGKPYEQYF. CDR3 coding DNA: TGCAGCGCGAAGAAGGAAGCGGGAGGGAAGCCCTACGAGCAGTACTTC. J is TRBJ2-7 and V is TRBV20-1; 10 nucleotides match TRBD2. Germline CDR1 reads DFQATT; CDR2 reads SNEGSKA (reference sequence). The length of the CDR3 is 16 residues.